One and the same sample provided the 11 T cell receptor beta chains below, sequenced in a study of blood T cell repertoires in COVID-19. The method was immunoSEQ multiplex PCR; TCRdb's version includes in-frame clones alone and lacks a portion of them. The sample consists of about 360,000 clones, around 88% of them appearing once. Sequences were obtained from peripheral blood. These receptors came from a man aged 30 to 45 with active or convalescent COVID-19.

This rearrangement joins TRBV5-4 to TRBJ1-2, with TRBD1 matching 8 bases. The V gene end was trimmed by 4 bases and the J gene end by 3 bases; junction bases not matched to a gene: 2. CDR1 SGHNT and CDR2 YYREEE come from the germline V gene (reference sequence). The CDR3 has 13 amino acids. Here the CDR3 reads CASSKDRDYGYTF. CDR3 in DNA: TGTGCCAGCAGCAAGGACAGGGACTATGGCTACACCTTC.

The genes are TRBV7-3 and TRBJ2-7; 7 bases agree with TRBD1. Trimming took 2 bases from V and 7 from J; bases not matched to a gene: 8. The CDR3 covers 14 residues. The germline gives CDR1 SGHTA, CDR2 FQGTGA. This chain's CDR3 is CASSLGKGAREQYF. In DNA, the CDR3 is TGTGCCAGCAGCTTAGGAAAGGGGGCCCGAGAGCAGTACTTC.

Here the CDR3 DNA reads TGTGCCAGCAGTTCGTGGACTAGCGAGTCAAACAATGAGCAGTTCTTC. Its translation: CASSSWTSESNNEQFF. The chain has TRBV28 and TRBJ2-1; 9 positions match TRBD2. This CDR3 is built from 16 residues. Germline-derived CDR1 and CDR2 are MDHEN and SYDVKM. The V gene end was trimmed by 4 bases and the J gene end by 5 bases; junction bases not matched to a gene: 9.

The rearrangement joins TRBV15 to TRBJ1-2, with D hard to call. CDR1 and CDR2 from the germline V gene are LNHNV and YYDKDF (reference sequence). The CDR3 runs 17 residues. The ends were cut back, 4 bases at V and 2 bases at J, with 20 bases in the middle. CDR3 nucleotide sequence: TGTGCCACCAGCACTACATTTCGGACGACGGGAAACTATGGCTACACCTTC. Amino acids: CATSTTFRTTGNYGYTF.

This clone was counted once. The chain recombines TRBV7-7 with TRBJ2-3; 9 nucleotides match TRBD2. CDR3 length: 17 amino acids. In germline, CDR1 is SSHAT, CDR2 FNYEAQ (reference sequence). The V segment lost 5 bases and the J segment 1 base; nucleotides outside the gene matches: 10. CDR3 nucleotide sequence: TGTGCCAGCAGCCCCGGGGCTAGCGGGATCGGCACAGATACGCAGTATTTT. Translated: CASSPGASGIGTDTQYF.

This clone appeared a single time. This sequence joins TRBV4-3 and TRBJ1-6, with 12 bases aligning to TRBD1. V trimming: 0 bases; J trimming: 9 bases; junction bases outside the gene matches: 3. The length of the CDR3 is 16 residues. The germline gives CDR1 LGHNA, CDR2 YSLEER. CDR3 in DNA: TGCGCCAGCAGCCAAGATTGGGGACAGGGGGCTTCACCCCTCCACTTT. Residues: CASSQDWGQGASPLHF.

The chain recombines TRBV6-6 with TRBJ2-3; tentatively, D is TRBD2 (5 bases). Germline loops: CDR1 MNHNY, CDR2 SVGAGI (reference sequence). The CDR3 has 15 residues. Between the trimmed V and J ends, which lost 2 bases and 3 bases, there was a span of 12 bases. For the CDR3, the DNA is TGTGCCAGCAGTTACCGGGAAATGGGGACAGATACGCAGTATTTT. Amino acid sequence: CASSYREMGTDTQYF.

The chain couples TRBV19 to TRBJ1-2; D is unclear. Germline V CDR1 and CDR2: LNHDA, SQIVND (reference sequence). Trimming removed 6 bases at V and 6 bases at J, with 11 bases between. This CDR3 is built from 12 residues. The CDR3, as DNA: TGTGCCAGTAGATCGGGGTTCGATGGCTACACCTTC. This gives the protein CASRSGFDGYTF.

This clone was picked up one time. The chain has TRBV5-6 and TRBJ2-7; D remains ambiguous. The CDR3 has 13 amino acids. Per germline, CDR1 SGHDT and CDR2 YYEEEE. Deletions cut 4 bases from V and 0 bases from J, with 8 bases between. The CDR3 loop reads CASSDGNSYEQYF. CDR3 coding DNA: TGTGCCAGCAGCGATGGCAACTCCTACGAGCAGTACTTC. Variable domain in full (rest from reference TRBV5-6 and TRBJ2-7): DAGVTQSPTHLIKTRGQQVTLRCSPKSGHDTVSWYQQALGQGPQFIFQYYEEEERQRGNFPDRFSGHQFPNYSSELNVNALLLGDSALYLCASSDGNSYEQYFGPGTRLTVT.

V gene TRBV7-2 combines with J gene TRBJ1-5; 7 bases agree with TRBD1. V lost 6 bases to trimming and J lost 6 bases; unmatched junction nucleotides: 11. Per the germline V gene, CDR1 is SGHTA and CDR2 is FQGNSA. This CDR3 is built from 15 residues. Written as DNA, the CDR3 is TGTGCCAGCAGATATACAGGGGAAAGGGGTCAGCCCCAGCATTTT. Its protein product is CASRYTGERGQPQHF.

The CDR3 DNA sequence: TGTGCCTTCTCAGCACCGGGACACGGGCGTTCCGGGGAGCTGTTTTTT. Protein sequence: CAFSAPGHGRSGELFF. The J gene is TRBJ2-2, the V gene TRBV30, with a weak D call TRBD1 (6 bases). Germline CDR1 GTSNPN, CDR2 SVGIG (reference sequence). Deletions cut 7 bases from V and 6 bases from J, with 24 bases between. The CDR3 loop spans 16 amino acids.